The 9 T cell receptor beta chains reported below all come from one sample, sequenced in a study of T cell repertoires in cytomegalovirus infection. Their antigen targets remain unknown. TCRdb recomputed calls from the reads with MiXCR, one row per CDR3 protein. The sample includes 40,000 to 60,000 distinct CDR3 sequences, around 23% of them seen just once. The sample consisted of CD8+ T cells from cultured PBMCs, taken from culture after CMV antigen stimulation. These receptors all stem from a human donor in good health (CMV status not recorded). Some clones in this sample may be carry-over from other donors' samples.

This clonotype was counted a few times. The rearrangement uses TRBV19 and TRBJ2-1; D remains unclear. The germline V gene encodes CDR1 LNHDA and CDR2 SQIVND (reference sequence). The CDR3 length is 15 residues. Trimming stripped 5 bases from V and 0 bases from J, with 11 bases between. Here the CDR3 reads CASSPSTSSYNEQFF. CDR3 DNA sequence: TGTGCCAGTAGTCCCAGCACAAGCTCCTACAATGAGCAGTTCTTC.

This rearrangement joins TRBV7-9 to TRBJ2-1; D tentatively reads TRBD1 or TRBD2 (5 bases each). There are 14 residues in the CDR3. CDR1 is SEHNR, CDR2 FQNEAQ, per germline (reference sequence). V was trimmed by 4 bases and J by 10 bases, leaving 17 bases between them. DNA for the CDR3: TGTGCCAGCAGCTCCCCGTGGGACGCCACAGAGCAGTTCTTC. It encodes CASSSPWDATEQFF.

The J gene is TRBJ2-1, the V gene TRBV20-1; possibly TRBD1 for D (5 bases). Germline loops: CDR1 DFQATT, CDR2 SNEGSKA (reference sequence). The CDR3 length is 14 residues. Trimming pared 0 bases from V and 15 bases from J, leaving 21 bases between. The CDR3 loop reads CSAREGEQPRSPFF. CDR3 DNA sequence: TGCAGTGCTAGAGAAGGGGAACAACCGAGGTCCCCGTTCTTC.

This clonotype has a handful of counts. This chain links TRBV7-2 with TRBJ1-2; 11 positions agree with TRBD1. CDR3 length: 16 amino acids. Germline V gene lookup returns CDR1 SGHTA and CDR2 FQGNSA. Trimming cost V 2 bases and J 4 bases; bases outside gene matches: 6. CDR3 nucleotides: TGTGCCAGCAGCTTACCTCCCGGGACAGGGGGCTATGGCTACACCTTC. Translated, it gives CASSLPPGTGGYGYTF. Variable domain in full (rest from reference TRBV7-2 and TRBJ1-2): GAGVSQSPSNKVTEKGKDVELRCDPISGHTALYWYRQSLGQGLEFLIYFQGNSAPDKSGLPSDRFSAERTGGSVSTLTIQRTQQEDSAVYLCASSLPPGTGGYGYTFGSGTRLTVV.

This chain uses TRBV27 with TRBJ1-1; D is undetermined. Germline V gene lookup returns CDR1 MNHEY and CDR2 SMNVEV (reference sequence). V gave up 3 bases and J gave up 0 bases, with 8 bases separating them. This CDR3 has 14 residues. In nucleotides, the CDR3 is TGTGCCAGCAGTTTTATAGGGCTGAACACTGAAGCTTTCTTT. It translates to CASSFIGLNTEAFF.

V and J are TRBV28 and TRBJ1-1; D gene ambiguous. V was pared by 1 base and J by 3 bases, with 9 bases between. Germline assignment: CDR1 MDHEN and CDR2 SYDVKM. The CDR3 loop spans 14 amino acids. The CDR3 region is CASSLLDQYTEAFF. The CDR3 nucleotides read TGTGCCAGCAGTTTATTGGACCAATACACTGAAGCTTTCTTT.

This clonotype was picked up a small number of times. The chain joins TRBV7-9 to TRBJ2-1, with TRBD1 matching over 8 bases. The CDR3 covers 13 residues. CDR1 and CDR2 from the germline V gene are SEHNR and FQNEAQ (reference sequence). After removal of 4 bases from V and 8 bases from J, the junction contained 4 bases not matched to a gene. CDR3 DNA sequence: TGTGCCAGCAGCTCACGGGACAGGTATGAGCAGTTCTTC. It specifies CASSSRDRYEQFF.

This clonotype was seen more than once but under ten times. The rearrangement uses TRBV9 and TRBJ2-1; 14 nucleotides align to TRBD2. The CDR3 has 19 residues. The junction had 11 bases not matched to a gene; V was cut back by 5 bases and J by 1 base. Germline V gene sequence: CDR1 SGDLS, CDR2 YYNGEE. DNA for the CDR3: TGTGCCAGCAGTTCTACCGGGACTAGCGGGAGTTGGTCCTACAATGAGCAGTTCTTC. This encodes CASSSTGTSGSWSYNEQFF.

The chain is built from TRBV7-9 and TRBJ2-2, with 7 bases identical to TRBD2. V was pared by 3 bases and J by 2 bases, with 15 bases of the junction left unmatched. Germline values: CDR1 SEHNR, CDR2 FQNEAQ (reference sequence). This CDR3 has 19 amino acids. The CDR3, as DNA: TGTGCCAGCAGCTTTACCGGGAGGCCCTACGGGGAAAACACCGGGGAGCTGTTTTTT. It is translated as CASSFTGRPYGENTGELFF. The full variable domain, its missing parts supplied by reference TRBV7-9 and TRBJ2-2, is DTGVSQNPRHKITKRGQNVTFRCDPISEHNRLYWYRQTLGQGPEFLTYFQNEAQLEKSRLLSDRFSAERPKGSFSTLEIQRTEQGDSAMYLCASSFTGRPYGENTGELFFGEGSRLTVL.